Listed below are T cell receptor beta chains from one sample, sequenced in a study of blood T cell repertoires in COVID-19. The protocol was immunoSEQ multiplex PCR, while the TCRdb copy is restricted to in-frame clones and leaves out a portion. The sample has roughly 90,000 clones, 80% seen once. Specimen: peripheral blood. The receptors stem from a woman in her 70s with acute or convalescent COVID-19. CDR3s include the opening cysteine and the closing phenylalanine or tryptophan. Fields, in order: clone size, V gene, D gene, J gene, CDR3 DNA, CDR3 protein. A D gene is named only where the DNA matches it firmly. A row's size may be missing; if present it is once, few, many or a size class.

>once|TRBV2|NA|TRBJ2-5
TGTGCCAGCCAACCGGGACAACAAGAGACCCAGTACTTC
CASQPGQQETQYF
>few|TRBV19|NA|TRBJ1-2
TGTGCCAGTAGGCAAGCGGACGGAGCCGCCTATGGCTACACCTTC
CASRQADGAAYGYTF
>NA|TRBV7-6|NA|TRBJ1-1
TGTGCCAGCAGCTTAGGGCGAGGGGGTTCGGTAACTGAAGCTTTCTTT
CASSLGRGGSVTEAFF
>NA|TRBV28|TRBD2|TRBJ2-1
TGTGCCAGCAGTCCCCCAGGGGTTAGCGGGAGTATTAATGAGCAGTTCTTC
CASSPPGVSGSINEQFF
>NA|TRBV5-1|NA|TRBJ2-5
TGCGCCAGCAGCTCTGCCTCTACAGAGACCCAGTACTTC
CASSSASTETQYF
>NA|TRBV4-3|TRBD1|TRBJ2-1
TGCGCCAGCAGCCAAGAAAGGACAGGGGTATACAATGAGCAGTTCTTC
CASSQERTGVYNEQFF
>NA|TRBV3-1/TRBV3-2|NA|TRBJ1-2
TGTGCCAGCAGCCTTCCGGGATCGAGGGGCTACACCTTC
CASSLPGSRGYTF
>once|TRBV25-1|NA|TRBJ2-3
TGTGCCAGCAGTGAGCGCGGCCCTAGCACAGATACGCAGTATTTT
CASSERGPSTDTQYF
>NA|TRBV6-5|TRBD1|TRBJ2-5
TGTGCCAGCAGCTTGGACAGGGGACCCCAAGAGACCCAGTACTTC
CASSLDRGPQETQYF
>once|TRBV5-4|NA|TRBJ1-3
TGTGCCAGCACCCGGCAAGGGGCGCGTTCTGGAAACACCATATATTTT
CASTRQGARSGNTIYF
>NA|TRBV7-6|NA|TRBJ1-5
TGTGCCAGCAGCTTACAGGAAAGCAATCAGCCCCAGCATTTT
CASSLQESNQPQHF
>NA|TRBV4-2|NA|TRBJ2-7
TGTGCCAGCAGCCGAGAGTCTAGCGCCGAGCAGTACTTC
CASSRESSAEQYF
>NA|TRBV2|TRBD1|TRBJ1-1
TGTGCCAGCAGGGAAGACAGGGGGTCCACTGAAGCTTTCTTT
CASREDRGSTEAFF
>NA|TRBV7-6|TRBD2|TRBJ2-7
TGTGCCAGCAGCCAAATGGGGACTACACTCTACGAGCAGTACTTC
CASSQMGTTLYEQYF
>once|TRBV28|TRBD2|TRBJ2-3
TGTGCCAGCAGTACGGGACTAGCGGGAGGGCGAGGTACGCAGTATTTT
CASSTGLAGGRGTQYF
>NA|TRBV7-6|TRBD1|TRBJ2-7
TGTGCCAGCAGCACCACAGGGGGCTACGAGCAGTACTTC
CASSTTGGYEQYF
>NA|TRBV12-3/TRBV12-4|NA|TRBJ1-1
TGTGCCAGCAGTTTTACAGCGAACACTGAAGCTTTCTTT
CASSFTANTEAFF
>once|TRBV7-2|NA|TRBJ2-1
TGTGCCAGCAGCTTAGGCCGGGAGTGGTTACATGAGCAGTTCTTC
CASSLGREWLHEQFF
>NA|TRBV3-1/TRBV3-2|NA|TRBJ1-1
TGTGCCAGCAGCCCGTCGGTGAACACTGAAGCTTTCTTT
CASSPSVNTEAFF
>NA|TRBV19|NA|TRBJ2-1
TGTGCCACTAGAACAGGTAACCATGAGCAGTTCTTC
CATRTGNHEQFF
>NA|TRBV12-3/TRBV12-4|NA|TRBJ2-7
TGTGCCAGCAGTGTCCTCGGGATGTACGAGCAGTACTTC
CASSVLGMYEQYF
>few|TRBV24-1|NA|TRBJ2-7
TGTGCCACCACCCACCGGAGGCAGGGGCTAAACTACGAGCAGTACTTC
CATTHRRQGLNYEQYF
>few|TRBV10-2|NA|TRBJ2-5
TGCGCCAGCAATCTAGCCTCATCTCGAGAGACCCAGTACTTC
CASNLASSRETQYF
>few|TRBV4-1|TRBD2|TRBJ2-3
TGCGCCAGCAGCCAAGTCATGGGCGGGAGTAAGACAGATACGCAGTATTTT
CASSQVMGGSKTDTQYF
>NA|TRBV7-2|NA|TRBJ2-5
TGTGCCAGCAGCCCGGTGCTGGGAGCCCAAGAGACCCAGTACTTC
CASSPVLGAQETQYF
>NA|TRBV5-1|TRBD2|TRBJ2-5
TGCGCCAGCAGCGAAGGGACTAGGGGAGAGACCCAGTACTTC
CASSEGTRGETQYF
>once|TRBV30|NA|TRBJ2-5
TGTGCCTGGAGCCAGGGGAAAGAGACCCAGTACTTC
CAWSQGKETQYF
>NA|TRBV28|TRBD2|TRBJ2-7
TGTGCCAGCAGTCTGAGCGGGAGGATCCACGAGCAGTACTTC
CASSLSGRIHEQYF
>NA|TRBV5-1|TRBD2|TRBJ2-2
TGCGCCAGCAGCCCGTTAGGGCGGGGGGCTAACACCGGGGAGCTGTTTTTT
CASSPLGRGANTGELFF
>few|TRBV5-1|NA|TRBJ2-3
TGCGCCAGCAGCTTGGCCTCTAGCACAGATACGCAGTATTTT
CASSLASSTDTQYF
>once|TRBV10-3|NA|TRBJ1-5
TGTGCCACAACGGAACAGGCCGATCAGCCCCAGCATTTT
CATTEQADQPQHF
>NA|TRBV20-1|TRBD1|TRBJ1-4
TGCAGTGCTAGTCTCGGGACAGGGGGTATTGCAACTAATGAAAAACTGTTTTTT
CSASLGTGGIATNEKLFF
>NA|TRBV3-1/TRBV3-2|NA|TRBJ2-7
TGTGCCAGCAGCCAATTTCGGGGGTACGAGCAGTACTTC
CASSQFRGYEQYF
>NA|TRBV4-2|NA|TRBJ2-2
TGTGCCAGCAGCCAAGAAGGGAGCAACACCGGGGAGCTGTTTTTT
CASSQEGSNTGELFF
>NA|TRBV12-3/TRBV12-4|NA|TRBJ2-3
TGTGCCAGCAGTTTTATAGATACGCAGTATTTT
CASSFIDTQYF
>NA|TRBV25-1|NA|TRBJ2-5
TGTGCCAGCAGTGAATATGGTCAGAAAGAGACCCAGTACTTC
CASSEYGQKETQYF